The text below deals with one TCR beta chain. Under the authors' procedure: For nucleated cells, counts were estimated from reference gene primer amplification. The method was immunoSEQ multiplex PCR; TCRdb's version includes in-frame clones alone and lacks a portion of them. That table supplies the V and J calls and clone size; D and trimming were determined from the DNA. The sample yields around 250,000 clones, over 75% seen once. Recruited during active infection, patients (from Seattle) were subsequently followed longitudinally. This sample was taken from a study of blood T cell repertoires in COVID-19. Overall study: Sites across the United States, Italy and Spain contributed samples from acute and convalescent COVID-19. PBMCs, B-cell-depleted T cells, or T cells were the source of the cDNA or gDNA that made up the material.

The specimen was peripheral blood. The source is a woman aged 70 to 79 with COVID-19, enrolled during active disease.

For the CDR3, the DNA is TGCGCCAGCAGCCAAGGGGGACAGTGGGATGGCTACACCTTC. It is translated as CASSQGGQWDGYTF. This sequence joins TRBV4-1 and TRBJ1-2, with 7 bases lining up with TRBD1. CDR1 and CDR2 (germline): MGHRA, YSYEKL. This CDR3 has 14 residues. The trim removed 1 base at V and 6 bases at J, leaving 5 bases unmatched.